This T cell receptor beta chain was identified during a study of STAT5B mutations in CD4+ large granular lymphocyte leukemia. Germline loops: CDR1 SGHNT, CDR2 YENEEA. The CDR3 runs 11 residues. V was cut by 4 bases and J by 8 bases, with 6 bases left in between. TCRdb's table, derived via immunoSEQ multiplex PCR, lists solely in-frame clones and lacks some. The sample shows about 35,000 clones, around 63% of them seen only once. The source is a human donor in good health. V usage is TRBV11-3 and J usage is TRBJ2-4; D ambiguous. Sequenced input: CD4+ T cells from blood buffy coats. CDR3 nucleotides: TGTGCCAGCAGCTCTCGGGACATTCAGTACTTC. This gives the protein CASSSRDIQYF.